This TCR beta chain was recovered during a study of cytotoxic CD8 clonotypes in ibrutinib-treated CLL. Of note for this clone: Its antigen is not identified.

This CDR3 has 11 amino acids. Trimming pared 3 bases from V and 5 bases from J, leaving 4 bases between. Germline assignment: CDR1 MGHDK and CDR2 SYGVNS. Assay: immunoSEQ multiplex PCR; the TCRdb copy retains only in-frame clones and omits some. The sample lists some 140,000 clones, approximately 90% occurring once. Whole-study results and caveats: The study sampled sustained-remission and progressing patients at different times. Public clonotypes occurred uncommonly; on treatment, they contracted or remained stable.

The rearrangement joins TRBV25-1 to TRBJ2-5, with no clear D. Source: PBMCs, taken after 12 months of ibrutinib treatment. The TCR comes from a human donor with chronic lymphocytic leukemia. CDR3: CASSDFETQYF. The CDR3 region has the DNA TGTGCCAGCAGTGATTTCGAGACCCAGTACTTC.